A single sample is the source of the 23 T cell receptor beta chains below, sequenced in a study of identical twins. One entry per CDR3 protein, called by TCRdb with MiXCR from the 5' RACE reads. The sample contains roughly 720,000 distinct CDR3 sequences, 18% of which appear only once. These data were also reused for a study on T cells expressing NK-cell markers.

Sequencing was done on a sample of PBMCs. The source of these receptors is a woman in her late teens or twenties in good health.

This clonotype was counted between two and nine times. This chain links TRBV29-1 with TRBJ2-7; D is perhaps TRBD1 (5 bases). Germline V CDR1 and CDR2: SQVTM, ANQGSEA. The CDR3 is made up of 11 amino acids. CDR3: CRGRSVYEQYF. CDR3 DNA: TGCAGGGGGCGATCGGTATACGAGCAGTACTTC.

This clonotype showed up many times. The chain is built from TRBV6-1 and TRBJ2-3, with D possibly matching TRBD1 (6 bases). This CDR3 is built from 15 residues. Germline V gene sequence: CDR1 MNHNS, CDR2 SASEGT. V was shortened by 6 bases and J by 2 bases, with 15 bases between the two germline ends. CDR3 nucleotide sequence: TGTGCCAGCAGCCCCCGGGACATTGTCACAGATACGCAGTATTTT. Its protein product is CASSPRDIVTDTQYF.

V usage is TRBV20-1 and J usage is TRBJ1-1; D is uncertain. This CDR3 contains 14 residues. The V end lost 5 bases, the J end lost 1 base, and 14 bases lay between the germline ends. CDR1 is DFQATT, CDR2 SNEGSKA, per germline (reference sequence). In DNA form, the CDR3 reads TGCAGTGCTCTTTTTGGGTCAGGGAACACTGAAGCTTTCTTT. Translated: CSALFGSGNTEAFF.

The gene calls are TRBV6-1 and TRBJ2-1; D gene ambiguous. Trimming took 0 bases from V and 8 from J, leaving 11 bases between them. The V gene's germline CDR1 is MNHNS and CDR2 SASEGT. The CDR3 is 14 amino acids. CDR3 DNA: TGTGCCAGCAGTGAAGCGCGCGTAATCGATGAGCAGTTCTTC. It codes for CASSEARVIDEQFF.

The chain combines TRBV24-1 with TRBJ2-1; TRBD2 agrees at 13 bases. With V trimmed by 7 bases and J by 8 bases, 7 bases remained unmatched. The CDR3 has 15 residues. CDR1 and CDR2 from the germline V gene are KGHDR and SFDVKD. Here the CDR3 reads CATSRTSGSLDEQFF. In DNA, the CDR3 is TGTGCCACCAGCCGGACTAGCGGGAGTCTCGATGAGCAGTTCTTC.

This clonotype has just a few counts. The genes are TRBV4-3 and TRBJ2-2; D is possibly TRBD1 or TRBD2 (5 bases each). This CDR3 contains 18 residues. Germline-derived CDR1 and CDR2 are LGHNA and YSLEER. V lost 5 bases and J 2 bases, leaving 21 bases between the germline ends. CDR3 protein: CASSSISGTLKNTGELFF. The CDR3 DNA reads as TGCGCCAGCAGCTCGATTTCCGGGACCCTAAAAAACACCGGGGAGCTGTTTTTT.

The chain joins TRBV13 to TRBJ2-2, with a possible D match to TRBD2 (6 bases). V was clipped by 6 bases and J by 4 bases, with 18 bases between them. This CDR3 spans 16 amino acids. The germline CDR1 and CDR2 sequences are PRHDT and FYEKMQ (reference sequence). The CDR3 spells CASRPTGLRGTGELFF. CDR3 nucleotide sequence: TGTGCCAGCAGACCAACGGGACTTCGCGGCACCGGGGAGCTGTTTTTT.

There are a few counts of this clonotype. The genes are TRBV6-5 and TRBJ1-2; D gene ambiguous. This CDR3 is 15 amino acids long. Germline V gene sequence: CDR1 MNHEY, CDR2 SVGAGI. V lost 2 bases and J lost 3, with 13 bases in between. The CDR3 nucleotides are TGTGCCAGCAGTTACACCCCAGTCGGGGACTATGGCTACACCTTC. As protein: CASSYTPVGDYGYTF.

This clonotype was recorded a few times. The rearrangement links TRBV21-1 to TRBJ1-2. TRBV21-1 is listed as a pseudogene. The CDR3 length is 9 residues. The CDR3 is CVSRCGYTF. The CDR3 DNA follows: TGTGTCTCGAGGTGTGGCTACACCTTC.

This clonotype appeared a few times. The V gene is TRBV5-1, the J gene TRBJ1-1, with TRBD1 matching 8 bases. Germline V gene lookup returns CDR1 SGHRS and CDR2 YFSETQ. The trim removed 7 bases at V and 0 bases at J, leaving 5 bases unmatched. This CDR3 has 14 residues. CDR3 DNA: TGCGCCAGCGACCGGACAGGGATGAACACTGAAGCTTTCTTT. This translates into CASDRTGMNTEAFF.

CDR3 DNA: TGTGCCACCCAGGAGTTAGGTCCGTTGGAGGGACGCACTGAAGCTTTCTTT. Its translation is CATQELGPLEGRTEAFF. V gene TRBV10-3 combines with J gene TRBJ1-1; maybe TRBD1 (5 bases). The V gene lost 10 bases and the J gene lost 4 bases, with 28 bases spanning the gap. The germline gives CDR1 ENHRY, CDR2 SYGVKD. The CDR3 has 17 residues.

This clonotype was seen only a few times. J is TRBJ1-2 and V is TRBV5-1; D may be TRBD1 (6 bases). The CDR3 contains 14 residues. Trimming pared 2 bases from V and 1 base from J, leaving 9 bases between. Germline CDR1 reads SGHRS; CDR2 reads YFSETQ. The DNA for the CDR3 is TGCGCCAGCAGCTTAACGGACAGTAACTATGGCTACACCTTC. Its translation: CASSLTDSNYGYTF.

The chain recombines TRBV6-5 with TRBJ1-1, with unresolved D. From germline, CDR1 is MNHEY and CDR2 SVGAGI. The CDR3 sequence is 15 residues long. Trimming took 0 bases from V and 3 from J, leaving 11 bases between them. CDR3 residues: CASSYSLISDTEAFF. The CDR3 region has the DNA TGTGCCAGCAGTTACTCTTTGATCTCGGACACTGAAGCTTTCTTT.

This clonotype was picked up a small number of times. For the CDR3, the DNA is TGTGCCAGCAGCCACCAATTCAGGGCCGGGGCCAACGTCCTGACTTTC. Translated, it gives CASSHQFRAGANVLTF. The gene calls are TRBV14 and TRBJ2-6; possible D gene TRBD1, 5 bases. Trimming left V 3 bases short and J 4 bases short, with 13 bases between. CDR3 size: 16 residues. Germline assignment: CDR1 SGHDN and CDR2 FVKESK.

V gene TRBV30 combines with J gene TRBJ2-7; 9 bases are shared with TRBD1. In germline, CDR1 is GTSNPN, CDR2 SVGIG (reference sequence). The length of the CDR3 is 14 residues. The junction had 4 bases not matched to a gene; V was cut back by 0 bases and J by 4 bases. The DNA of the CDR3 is TGTGCCTGGAGTGTACGGGACAGGGAGTACGAGCAGTACTTC. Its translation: CAWSVRDREYEQYF.

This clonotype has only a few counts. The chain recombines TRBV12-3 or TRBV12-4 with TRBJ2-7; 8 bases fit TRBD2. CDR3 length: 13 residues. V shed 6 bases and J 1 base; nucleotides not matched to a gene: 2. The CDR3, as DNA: TGTGCCAGCAGAGCGGGGGAGTCCTACGAGCAGTACTTC. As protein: CASRAGESYEQYF.

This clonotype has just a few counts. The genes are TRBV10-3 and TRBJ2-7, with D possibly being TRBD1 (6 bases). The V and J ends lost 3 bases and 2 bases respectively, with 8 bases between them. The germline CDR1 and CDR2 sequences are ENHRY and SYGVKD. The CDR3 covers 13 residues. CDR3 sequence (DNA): TGTGCCATCAGTGACCGGACAGCCTACGAGCAGTACTTC. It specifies CAISDRTAYEQYF.

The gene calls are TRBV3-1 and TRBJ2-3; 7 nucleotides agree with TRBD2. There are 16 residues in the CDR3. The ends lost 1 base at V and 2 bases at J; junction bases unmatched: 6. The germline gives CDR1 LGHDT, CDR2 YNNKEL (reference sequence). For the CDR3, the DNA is TGTGCCAGCAGCCAAGGGAACGGGGGGATCACAGATACGCAGTATTTT. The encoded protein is CASSQGNGGITDTQYF.

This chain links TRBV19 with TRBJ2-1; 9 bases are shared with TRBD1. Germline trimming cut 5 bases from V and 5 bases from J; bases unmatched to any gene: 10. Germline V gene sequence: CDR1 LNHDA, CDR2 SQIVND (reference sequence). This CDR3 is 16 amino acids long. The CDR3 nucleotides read TGTGCCAGTAGTGCGTACAGGGGGCTCTTAGACAATGAGCAGTTCTTC. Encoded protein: CASSAYRGLLDNEQFF.

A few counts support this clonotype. The CDR3 DNA reads TGTGCCAGCACACAAAATAGACAAGAGACCCAGTACTTC. Translation gives CASTQNRQETQYF. The chain combines TRBV12-3 or TRBV12-4 with TRBJ2-5; D ambiguous. Trimming pared 7 bases from V and 2 bases from J, leaving 11 bases between. The CDR3 length is 13 residues.

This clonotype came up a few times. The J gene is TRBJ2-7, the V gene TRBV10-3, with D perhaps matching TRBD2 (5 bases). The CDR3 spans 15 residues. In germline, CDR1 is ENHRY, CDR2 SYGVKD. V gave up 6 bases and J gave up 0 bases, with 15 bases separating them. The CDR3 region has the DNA TGTGCCATCAGCCCCGGGGTAGCGAACTCCTACGAGCAGTACTTC. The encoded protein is CAISPGVANSYEQYF.

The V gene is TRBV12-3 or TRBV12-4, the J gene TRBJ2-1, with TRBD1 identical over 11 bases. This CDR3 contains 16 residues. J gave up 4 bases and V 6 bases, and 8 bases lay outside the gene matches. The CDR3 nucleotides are TGTGCCAGCAGCAGACCCGGGACAGGGGGATACAATGAGCAGTTCTTC. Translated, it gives CASSRPGTGGYNEQFF.

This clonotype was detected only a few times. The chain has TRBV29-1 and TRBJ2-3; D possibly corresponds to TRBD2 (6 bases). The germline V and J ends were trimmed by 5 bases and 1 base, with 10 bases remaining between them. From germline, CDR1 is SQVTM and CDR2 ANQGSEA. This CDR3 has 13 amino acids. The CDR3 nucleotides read TGCAGCGTTAGGCGGGGAGGCACAGATACGCAGTATTTT. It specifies CSVRRGGTDTQYF.